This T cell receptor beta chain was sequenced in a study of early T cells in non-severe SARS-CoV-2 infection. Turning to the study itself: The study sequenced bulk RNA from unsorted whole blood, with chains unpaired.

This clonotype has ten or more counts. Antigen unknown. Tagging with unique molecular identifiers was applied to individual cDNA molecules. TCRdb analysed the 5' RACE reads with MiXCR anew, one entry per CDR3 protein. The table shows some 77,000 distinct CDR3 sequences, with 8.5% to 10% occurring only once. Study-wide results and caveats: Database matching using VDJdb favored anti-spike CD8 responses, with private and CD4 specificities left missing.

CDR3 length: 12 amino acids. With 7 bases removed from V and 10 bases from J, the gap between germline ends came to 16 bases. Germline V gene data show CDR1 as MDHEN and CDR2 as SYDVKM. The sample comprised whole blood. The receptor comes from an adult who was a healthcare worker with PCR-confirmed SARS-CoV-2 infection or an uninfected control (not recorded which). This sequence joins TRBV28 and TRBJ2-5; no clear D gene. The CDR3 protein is CASNGNRVGQYF. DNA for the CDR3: TGTGCCAGCAATGGGAATAGGGTGGGCCAGTACTTC.